The sequence of this TCR beta chain was determined in a study of blood T cell repertoires in COVID-19. The CDR3 is made up of 14 amino acids. V was pared by 4 bases and J by 5 bases, with 9 bases of the junction left unmatched. CDR1 and CDR2 from the germline V gene are GTSNPN and SVGIG (reference sequence). In the authors' methods: Reference gene primer amplification yielded estimated nucleated cell counts. Sequenced by immunoSEQ multiplex PCR; TCRdb stores in-frame clones only, minus some. The DNA was the basis for D and trimming; V, J and clone size are from that table. This sample carries about 250,000 clones, around four fifths of them seen once, and the ten largest clones take around 8.9%.

This receptor was taken from a man between 35 and 55 years old with active or convalescent COVID-19. J is TRBJ1-2 and V is TRBV30, with TRBD1 identical over 8 bases. Sequencing was carried out using peripheral blood. The CDR3 protein is CAWKSTDRDYGYTF. The DNA of the CDR3 is TGTGCCTGGAAATCGACGGACAGGGATTATGGCTACACCTTC.